The rows below give T cell receptor beta chains drawn from one sample of a study of response to subunit inactivated influenza vaccine. MiXCR was run by TCRdb on the RT-PCR reads, yielding one entry per CDR3 protein. The table records under 500,000 distinct CDR3 sequences, approximately 11% of them present only once. The specimen was PBMCs from blood, collected more than 35 days after vaccination. Source of these receptors: a man aged 50 or older who received an inactivated influenza vaccine. Both conserved end residues are part of each CDR3. The D gene is left open where the match is weak. A row's size may be missing; if present it is once, few, many or a size class.

.,TRBJ1-2,TRBV7-9,few,TGTGCCAGCATCCTCACACCGGCCCATGGCTACACCTTC,CASILTPAHGYTF
.,TRBJ2-7,TRBV7-9,many,TGTGCCAGCAGATCTCGGGACTTCCGGGACGAGCAGTACTTC,CASRSRDFRDEQYF
TRBD1,TRBJ1-6,TRBV28,.,TGTGCCAGCAGGACTGGGACAGTTAATTCACCCCTCCACTTT,CASRTGTVNSPLHF
.,TRBJ1-6,TRBV12-3/TRBV12-4,few,TGTGCCAGCAGTTTGCTGATTAATTCACCCCTCCACTTT,CASSLLINSPLHF
.,TRBJ2-3,TRBV7-8,.,TGTGCCAGCAGCTCCCCGGACTCCAATACGCAGTATTTT,CASSSPDSNTQYF
TRBD1,TRBJ1-2,TRBV5-1,.,TGCGCCAGCAGCTGGGAATCAGGACAGGGGGCAAAAACCTTC,CASSWESGQGAKTF
.,TRBJ1-2,TRBV7-9,.,TGTGCCAGCAGCACACCGACAGGATACTATGGCTACACCTTC,CASSTPTGYYGYTF
TRBD2,TRBJ2-1,TRBV18,.,TGTGCCAGCTCACCACCGGGGGAAGCGGGAGACTGGAATGAGCAGTTCTTC,CASSPPGEAGDWNEQFF
.,TRBJ2-5,TRBV5-1,many,TGCGCCAGCAGTCACGAGTACCAAGAGACCCAGTACTTC,CASSHEYQETQYF
.,TRBJ2-1,TRBV12-3/TRBV12-4,many,TGTGCCAGTAAAAAGGGGCGGTTTGGCAATGAGCAGTTCTTC,CASKKGRFGNEQFF
.,TRBJ2-4,TRBV7-9,.,TGTGCCAGCAGCTTAGACAGCCAAAACATTCAGTACTTC,CASSLDSQNIQYF
.,TRBJ1-1,TRBV3-1,.,TGTGCCAGCAGCCAAGGTGGTGGGGTGATGAACACTGAAGCTTTCTTT,CASSQGGGVMNTEAFF
TRBD1,TRBJ1-2,TRBV4-3,.,TGCGCCAGCAGCCGAGGGGGACAGACCCTCAACTATGGCTACACCTTC,CASSRGGQTLNYGYTF
.,TRBJ2-2,TRBV6-4,few,TGTGCCAGCAGGAGGGAAGGGTACACCGGGGAGCTGTTTTTT,CASRREGYTGELFF
TRBD1,TRBJ2-7,TRBV2,few,TGTGCCAGCAGTGATCCACGGACAGGGGGTTCCTACGAGCAGTACTTC,CASSDPRTGGSYEQYF
.,TRBJ1-4,TRBV11-2,few,TGTGCCAGCAGCGTAGACTGGGGGGTTGAAAAACTGTTTTTT,CASSVDWGVEKLFF
.,TRBJ2-4,TRBV6-5,few,TGTGCCAGCAGTTACGCCCGAGCCAAAAACATTCAGTACTTC,CASSYARAKNIQYF
TRBD1,TRBJ1-1,TRBV5-1,.,TGCGCCAGCAGCTTCACAGGGGACAGGGCTACTGAAGCTTTCTTT,CASSFTGDRATEAFF
.,TRBJ1-5,TRBV13,.,TGTGCCAGCAGCAGCCAGGGGTTGGGAAGCAATCAGCCCCAGCATTTT,CASSSQGLGSNQPQHF
TRBD1,TRBJ1-5,TRBV27,.,TGTGCCAGCAGTTCAAAAAGACAGGGTTGGAATAGTCAGCCCCAGCATTTT,CASSSKRQGWNSQPQHF
.,TRBJ2-3,TRBV5-6,few,TGTGCCAGCAGCAAAATAAGCACAGATACGCAGTATTTT,CASSKISTDTQYF
.,TRBJ2-5,TRBV6-2/TRBV6-3,.,TGTGCCAGCAGTTACTCGATGACAGCGAACCAAGAGACCCAGTACTTC,CASSYSMTANQETQYF
TRBD1,TRBJ1-5,TRBV6-2/TRBV6-3,few,TGTGCCAGCAGTTACTCGGGACAGGGAAATCAGCCCCAGCATTTT,CASSYSGQGNQPQHF